The sequence of this T cell receptor beta chain was determined in a study of blood T cell repertoires in COVID-19. Study summary: Acute and convalescent COVID-19 samples came from the United States, Italy and Spain. PBMCs, B-cell-depleted T cells, or T cells provided the cDNA or gDNA that made up the material.

Methods used by the authors: The assay estimated nucleated cells by amplifying reference gene primers. Only in-frame clones appear in the TCRdb table, and some are missing; sequencing was by immunoSEQ multiplex PCR. D and trimming come from the DNA, and the V and J calls and clone size come from that table. The sample records over 200,000 clones, roughly 88% being singletons. V lost 2 bases and J lost 5, with 16 bases in between. The CDR3 spans 14 residues. Per the germline V gene, CDR1 is GTSNPN and CDR2 is SVGIG (reference sequence). This clonotype was sampled from a man younger than 40 who had recovered from COVID-19. The chain joins TRBV30 to TRBJ2-7, with D unresolved. What was sequenced was peripheral blood. The CDR3 here is CAWSPGPEFDEQYF. CDR3 bases: TGTGCCTGGAGTCCGGGTCCCGAATTCGACGAGCAGTACTTC.